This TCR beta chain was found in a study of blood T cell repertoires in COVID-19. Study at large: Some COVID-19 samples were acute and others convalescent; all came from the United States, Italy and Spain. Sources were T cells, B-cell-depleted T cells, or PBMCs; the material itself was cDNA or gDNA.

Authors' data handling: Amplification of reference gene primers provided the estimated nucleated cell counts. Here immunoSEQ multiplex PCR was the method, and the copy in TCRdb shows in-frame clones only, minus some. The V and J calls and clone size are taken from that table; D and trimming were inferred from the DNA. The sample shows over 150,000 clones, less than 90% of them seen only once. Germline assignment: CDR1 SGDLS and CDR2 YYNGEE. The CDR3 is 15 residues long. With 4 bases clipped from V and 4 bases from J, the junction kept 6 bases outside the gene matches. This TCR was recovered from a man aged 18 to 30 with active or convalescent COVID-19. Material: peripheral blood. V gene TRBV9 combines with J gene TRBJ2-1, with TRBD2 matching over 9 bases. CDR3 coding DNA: TGTGCCAGCAGCCCCCGTCTAGCGGGATACAATGAGCAGTTCTTC. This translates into CASSPRLAGYNEQFF.